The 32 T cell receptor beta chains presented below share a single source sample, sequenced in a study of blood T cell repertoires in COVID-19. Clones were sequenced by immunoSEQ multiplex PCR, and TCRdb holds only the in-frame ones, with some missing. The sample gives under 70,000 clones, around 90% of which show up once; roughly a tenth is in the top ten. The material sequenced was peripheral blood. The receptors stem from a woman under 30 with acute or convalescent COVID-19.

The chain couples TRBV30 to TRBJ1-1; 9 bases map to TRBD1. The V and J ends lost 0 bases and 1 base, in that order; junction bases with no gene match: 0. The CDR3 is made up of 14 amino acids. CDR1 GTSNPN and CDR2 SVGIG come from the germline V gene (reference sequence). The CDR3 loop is CAWSVTGGNTEAFF. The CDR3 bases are TGTGCCTGGAGTGTGACAGGGGGGAACACTGAAGCTTTCTTT.

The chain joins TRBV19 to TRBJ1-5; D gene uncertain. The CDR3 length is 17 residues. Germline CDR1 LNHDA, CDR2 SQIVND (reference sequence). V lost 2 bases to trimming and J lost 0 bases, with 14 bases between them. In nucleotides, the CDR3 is TGTGCCAGTAGTATAACCGGAGCGCTCTATAGCAATCAGCCCCAGCATTTT. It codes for CASSITGALYSNQPQHF.

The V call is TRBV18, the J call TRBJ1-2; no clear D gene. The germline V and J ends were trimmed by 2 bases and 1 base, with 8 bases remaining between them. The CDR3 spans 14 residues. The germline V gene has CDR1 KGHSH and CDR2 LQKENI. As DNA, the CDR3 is TGTGCCAGCTCACCAGGGCGGGATAACTATGGCTACACCTTC. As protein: CASSPGRDNYGYTF. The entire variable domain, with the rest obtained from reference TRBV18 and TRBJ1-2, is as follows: NAGVMQNPRHLVRRRGQEARLRCSPMKGHSHVYWYRQLPEEGLKFMVYLQKENIIDESGMPKERFSAEFPKEGPSILRIQQVVRGDSAAYFCASSPGRDNYGYTFGSGTRLTVV.

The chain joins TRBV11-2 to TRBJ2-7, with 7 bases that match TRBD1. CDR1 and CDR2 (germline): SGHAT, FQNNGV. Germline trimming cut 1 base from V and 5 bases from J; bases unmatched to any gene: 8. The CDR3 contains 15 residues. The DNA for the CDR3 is TGTGCCAGCAGCTTAGCTGACAGGGTCGTAAACGAGCAGTACTTC. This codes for CASSLADRVVNEQYF. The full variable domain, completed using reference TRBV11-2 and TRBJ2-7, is EAGVAQSPRYKIIEKRQSVAFWCNPISGHATLYWYQQILGQGPKLLIQFQNNGVVDDSQLPKDRFSAERLKGVDSTLKIQPAKLEDSAVYLCASSLADRVVNEQYFGPGTRLTVT.

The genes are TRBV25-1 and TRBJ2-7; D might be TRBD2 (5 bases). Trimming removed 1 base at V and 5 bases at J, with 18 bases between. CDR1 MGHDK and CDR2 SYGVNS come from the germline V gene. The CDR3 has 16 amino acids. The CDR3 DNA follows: TGTGCCAGCAGTGAATTAGGATTGGAGGTGTCCGACGAGCAGTACTTC. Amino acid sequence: CASSELGLEVSDEQYF.

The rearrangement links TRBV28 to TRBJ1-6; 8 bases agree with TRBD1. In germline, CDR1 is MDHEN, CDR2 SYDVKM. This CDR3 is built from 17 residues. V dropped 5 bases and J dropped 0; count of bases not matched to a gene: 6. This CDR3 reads CASSTKQGVSYNSPLHF. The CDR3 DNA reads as TGTGCCAGCAGTACCAAACAGGGGGTCTCCTATAATTCACCCCTCCACTTT.

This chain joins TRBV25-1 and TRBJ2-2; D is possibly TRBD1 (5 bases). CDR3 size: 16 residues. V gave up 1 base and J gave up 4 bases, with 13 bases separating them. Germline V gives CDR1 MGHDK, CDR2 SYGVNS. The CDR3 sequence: CASSESDSYRTGELFF. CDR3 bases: TGTGCCAGCAGTGAATCAGACAGCTACCGCACCGGGGAGCTGTTTTTT.

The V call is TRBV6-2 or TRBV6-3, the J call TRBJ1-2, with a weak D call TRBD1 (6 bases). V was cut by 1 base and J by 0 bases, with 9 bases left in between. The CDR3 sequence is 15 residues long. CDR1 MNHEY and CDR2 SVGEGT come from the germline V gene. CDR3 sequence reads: CASSYFGQPNYGYTF. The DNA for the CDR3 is TGTGCCAGCAGTTACTTCGGACAGCCTAACTATGGCTACACCTTC.

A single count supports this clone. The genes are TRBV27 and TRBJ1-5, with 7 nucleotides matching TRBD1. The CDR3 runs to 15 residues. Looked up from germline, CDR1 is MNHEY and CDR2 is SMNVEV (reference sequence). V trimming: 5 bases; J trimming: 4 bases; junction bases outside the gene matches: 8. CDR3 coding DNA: TGTGCCAGCAGTCCCTGGACAGGAGAGAATCAGCCCCAGCATTTT. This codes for CASSPWTGENQPQHF.

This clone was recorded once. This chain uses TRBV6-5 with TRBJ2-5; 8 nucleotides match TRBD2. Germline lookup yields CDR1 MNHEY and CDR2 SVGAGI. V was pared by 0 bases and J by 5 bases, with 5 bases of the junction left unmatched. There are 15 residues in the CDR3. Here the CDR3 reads CASSYSGSGDETQYF. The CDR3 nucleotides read TGTGCCAGCAGTTACTCGGGTAGCGGGGATGAGACCCAGTACTTC.

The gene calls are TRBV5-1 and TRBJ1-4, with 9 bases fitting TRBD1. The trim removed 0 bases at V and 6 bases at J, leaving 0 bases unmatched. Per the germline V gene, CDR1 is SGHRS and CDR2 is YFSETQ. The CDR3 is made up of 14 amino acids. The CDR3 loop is CASSLGQGDEKLFF. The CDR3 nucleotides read TGCGCCAGCAGCTTGGGACAGGGGGATGAAAAACTGTTTTTT. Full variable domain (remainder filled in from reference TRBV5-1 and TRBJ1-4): KAGVTQTPRYLIKTRGQQVTLSCSPISGHRSVSWYQQTPGQGLQFLFEYFSETQRNKGNFPGRFSGRQFSNSRSEMNVSTLELGDSALYLCASSLGQGDEKLFFGSGTQLSVL.

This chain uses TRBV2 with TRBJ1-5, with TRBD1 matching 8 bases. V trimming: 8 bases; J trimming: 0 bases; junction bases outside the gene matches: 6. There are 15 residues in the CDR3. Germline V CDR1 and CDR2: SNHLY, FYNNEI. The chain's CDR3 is CASGTGELSNQPQHF. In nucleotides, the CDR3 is TGTGCCAGCGGGACAGGCGAACTTAGCAATCAGCCCCAGCATTTT.

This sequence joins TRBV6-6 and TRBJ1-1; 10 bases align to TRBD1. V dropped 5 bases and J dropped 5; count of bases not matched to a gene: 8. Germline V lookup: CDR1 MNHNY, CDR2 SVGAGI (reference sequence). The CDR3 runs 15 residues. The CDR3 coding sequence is TGTGCCAGCAGTCCCTGGGACAGGGGTCGGACTGAAGCTTTCTTT. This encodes CASSPWDRGRTEAFF.

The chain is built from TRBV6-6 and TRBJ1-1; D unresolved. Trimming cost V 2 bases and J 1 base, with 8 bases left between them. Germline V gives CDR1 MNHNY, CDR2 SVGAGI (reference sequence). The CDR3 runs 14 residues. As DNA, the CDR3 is TGTGCCAGCAGTTACCCCCGGTGGAACACTGAAGCTTTCTTT. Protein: CASSYPRWNTEAFF.

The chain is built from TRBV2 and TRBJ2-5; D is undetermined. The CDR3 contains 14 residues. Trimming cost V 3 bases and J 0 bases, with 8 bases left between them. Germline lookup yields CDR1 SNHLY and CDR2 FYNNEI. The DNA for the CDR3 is TGTGCCAGCAGTGATTCCCTCTACCAAGAGACCCAGTACTTC. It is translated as CASSDSLYQETQYF.

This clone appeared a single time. CDR3 DNA sequence: TGTGCCAGCTCAACAGGGGATTCACCCCTCCACTTT. Its translation is CASSTGDSPLHF. The chain combines TRBV18 with TRBJ1-6; the match to TRBD1 covers 7 bases. The CDR3 has 12 amino acids. Trimming cost V 5 bases and J 8 bases; bases outside gene matches: 0. CDR1 is KGHSH and CDR2 is LQKENI in the germline V gene.

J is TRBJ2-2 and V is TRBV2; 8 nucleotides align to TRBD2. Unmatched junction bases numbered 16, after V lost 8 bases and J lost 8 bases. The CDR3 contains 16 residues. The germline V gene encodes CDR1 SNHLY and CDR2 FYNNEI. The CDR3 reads CASSVGGAVFSGELFF. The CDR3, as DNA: TGTGCCAGCTCTGTCGGGGGGGCCGTGTTCTCTGGGGAGCTGTTTTTT.

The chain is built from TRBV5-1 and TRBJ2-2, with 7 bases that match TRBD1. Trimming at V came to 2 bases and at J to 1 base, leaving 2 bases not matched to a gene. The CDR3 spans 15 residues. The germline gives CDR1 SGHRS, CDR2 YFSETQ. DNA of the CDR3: TGCGCCAGCAGCTTAGGGACAGAGAACACCGGGGAGCTGTTTTTT. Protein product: CASSLGTENTGELFF.

The CDR3 nucleotides are TGCGCCAGCAGCTTGGCGGGGACAGGACCGTTGTACTTC. It translates to CASSLAGTGPLYF. The chain uses TRBV5-1 and TRBJ2-7; TRBD1 matches at 8 bases. From germline, CDR1 is SGHRS and CDR2 YFSETQ. V was clipped by 0 bases and J by 12 bases; unmatched bases: 8. CDR3 length: 13 residues.

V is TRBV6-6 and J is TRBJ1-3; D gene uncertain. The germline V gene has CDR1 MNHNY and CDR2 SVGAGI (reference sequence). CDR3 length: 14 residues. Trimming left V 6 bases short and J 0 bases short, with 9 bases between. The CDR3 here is CASSRAGSGNTIYF. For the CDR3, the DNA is TGTGCCAGCAGCCGCGCCGGCTCTGGAAACACCATATATTTT.

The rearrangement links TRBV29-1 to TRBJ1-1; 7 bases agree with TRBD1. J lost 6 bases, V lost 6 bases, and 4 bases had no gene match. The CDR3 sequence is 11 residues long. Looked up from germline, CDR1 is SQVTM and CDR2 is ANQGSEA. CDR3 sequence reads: CSVDRFPEAFF. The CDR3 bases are TGCAGCGTGGACAGGTTCCCTGAAGCTTTCTTT.

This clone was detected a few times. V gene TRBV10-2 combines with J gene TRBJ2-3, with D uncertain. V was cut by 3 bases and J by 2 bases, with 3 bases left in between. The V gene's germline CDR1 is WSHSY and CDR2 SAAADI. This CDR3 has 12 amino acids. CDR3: CASSDHTDTQYF. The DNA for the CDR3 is TGCGCCAGCAGTGACCACACAGATACGCAGTATTTT.

CDR3 sequence: CASSQDGDTGFGGYTF. The CDR3 DNA reads TGCGCCAGCAGCCAAGATGGGGACACGGGCTTTGGTGGCTACACCTTC. This chain joins TRBV4-3 and TRBJ1-2; weak D call: TRBD1 (6 bases). Germline CDR1 reads LGHNA; CDR2 reads YSLEER. V lost 0 bases and J 7 bases, leaving 18 bases between the germline ends. This CDR3 is built from 16 residues.

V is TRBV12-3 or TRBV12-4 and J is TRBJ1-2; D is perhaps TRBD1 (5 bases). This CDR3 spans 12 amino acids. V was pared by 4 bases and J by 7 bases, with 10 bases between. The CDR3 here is CASSSRQGGYTF. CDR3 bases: TGTGCCAGCAGTTCCCGCCAGGGTGGCTACACCTTC.

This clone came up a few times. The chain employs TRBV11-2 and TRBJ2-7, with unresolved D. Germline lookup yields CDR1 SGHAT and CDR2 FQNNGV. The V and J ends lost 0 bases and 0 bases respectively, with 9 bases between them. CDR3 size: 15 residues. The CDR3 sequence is CASSLDSLISYEQYF. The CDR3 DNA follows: TGTGCCAGCAGCTTAGATTCCCTAATCTCCTACGAGCAGTACTTC.

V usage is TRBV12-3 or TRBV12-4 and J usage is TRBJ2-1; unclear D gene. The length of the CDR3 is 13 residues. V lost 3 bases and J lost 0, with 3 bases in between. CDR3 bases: TGTGCCAGCAGTTTCTTCTCCTACAATGAGCAGTTCTTC. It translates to CASSFFSYNEQFF.

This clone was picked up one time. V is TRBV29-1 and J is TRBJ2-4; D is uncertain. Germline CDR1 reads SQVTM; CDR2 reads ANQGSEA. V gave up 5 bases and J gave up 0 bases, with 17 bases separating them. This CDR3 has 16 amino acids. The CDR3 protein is CSVLTTETLAKNIQYF. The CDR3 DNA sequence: TGCAGCGTTCTCACTACCGAAACTCTAGCCAAAAACATTCAGTACTTC.

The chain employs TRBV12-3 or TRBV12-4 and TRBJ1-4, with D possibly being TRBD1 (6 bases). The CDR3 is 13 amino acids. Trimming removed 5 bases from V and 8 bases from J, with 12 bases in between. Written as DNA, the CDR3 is TGTGCCAGCAGTCGACAGGTGGACGAAAAACTGTTTTTT. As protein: CASSRQVDEKLFF.

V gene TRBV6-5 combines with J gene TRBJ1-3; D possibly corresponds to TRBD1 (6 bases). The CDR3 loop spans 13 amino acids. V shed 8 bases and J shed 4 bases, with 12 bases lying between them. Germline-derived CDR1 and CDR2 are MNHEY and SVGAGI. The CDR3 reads CASQLDSGNTIYF. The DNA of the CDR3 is TGTGCCAGCCAACTGGACAGCGGAAACACCATATATTTT.

This CDR3 is CASSLERRQSSEAFF. The CDR3 DNA is TGTGCCAGCAGCTTGGAACGACGACAGAGCAGTGAAGCTTTCTTT. V gene TRBV5-5 combines with J gene TRBJ1-1, with D possibly matching TRBD1 (5 bases). The length of the CDR3 is 15 residues. Germline CDR1 and CDR2: SGHKS and YYEKEE (reference sequence). V was shortened by 0 bases and J by 7 bases, with 16 bases between the two germline ends.

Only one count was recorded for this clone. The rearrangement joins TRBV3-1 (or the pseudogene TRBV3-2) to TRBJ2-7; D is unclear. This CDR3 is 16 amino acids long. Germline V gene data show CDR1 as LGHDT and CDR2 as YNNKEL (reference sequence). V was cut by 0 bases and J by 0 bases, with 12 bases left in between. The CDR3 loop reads CASSQELLGSSYEQYF. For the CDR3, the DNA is TGTGCCAGCAGCCAAGAGCTTCTGGGCTCCTCCTACGAGCAGTACTTC.

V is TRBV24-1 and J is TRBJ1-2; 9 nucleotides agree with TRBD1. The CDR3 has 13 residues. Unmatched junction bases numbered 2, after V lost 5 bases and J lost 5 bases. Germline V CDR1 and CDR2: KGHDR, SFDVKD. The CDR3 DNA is TGTGCCACCAGTGCTGGGACAGGGTATGGCTACACCTTC. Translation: CATSAGTGYGYTF.